The present entry profiles one T cell receptor beta chain with its context. What antigen it recognizes has not been identified. Per-base qualities were not stored, and no clone one base away is much larger. Library preparation employed the immunoSEQ multiplex PCR assay. The source is immuneACCESS, and TCRdb retained only in-frame sequences with V and J called. Part of the clones is not carried over; for the studies checked, unresolved V genes explain less than half of this, and the remainder is unexplained. The sample includes over 150,000 clones, with about nine tenths observed a single time. Around 2% of the sample lies in the top ten. The sample is drawn from a study of control samples from healthy donors and cancer patients (dated by TCRdb to the early 2020s). As encoded in the germline V gene (reference sequence), CDR1 is LGHDT while CDR2 is YNNKEL. V is reduced by 4 bases and J by 2 bases, leaving a spacing of 18 bases between them. Measured from the cysteine to the phenylalanine, the CDR3 is 17 residues long. The only DNA kept is the CDR3, 51 bases in frame from the first base.

Recombination linked TRBV3-1 (or the pseudogene TRBV3-2) to TRBJ2-1; a tentative D call is TRBD2 (6 bases match). The receptor's source is a middle-aged woman in good health. Sequences were obtained from blood. The CDR3 here reads CASSRPLSGDAYNEQFF. The DNA sequence follows: TGTGCCAGCAGCCGCCCCCTTTCGGGGGACGCCTACAATGAGCAGTTCTTC.